Shown below are 3 T cell receptor beta chains from a single sample sequenced in a study of identical twins. A single record per CDR3 protein comes from TCRdb applying MiXCR to the 5' RACE reads. Of around 140,000 distinct CDR3 sequences listed, 3% to 4% are singletons. Specimen: memory T cells sorted from blood. The receptors stem from a man aged 18 to 35 in good health.

This clonotype has at least ten counts. The V call is TRBV3-1, the J call TRBJ1-5; D uncertain. CDR1 and CDR2 (germline): LGHDT, YNNKEL (reference sequence). V shed 4 bases and J shed 5 bases, with 9 bases lying between them. The CDR3 is 13 amino acids. The CDR3 loop is CASSPMEDQPQHF. The CDR3 DNA reads TGTGCCAGCAGCCCGATGGAGGATCAGCCCCAGCATTTT.

This clonotype was observed many times. The CDR3 protein is CASSSGQGKVTKNIQYF. The CDR3 nucleotides are TGTGCCAGCAGTTCAGGACAGGGTAAAGTAACCAAAAACATTCAGTACTTC. The genes are TRBV27 and TRBJ2-4, with 8 bases matching TRBD1. Germline CDR1 MNHEY, CDR2 SMNVEV (reference sequence). The length of the CDR3 is 17 residues. V gave up 4 bases and J gave up 2 bases; unmatched junction bases: 10.

The sample holds many counts of this clonotype. The chain uses TRBV19 and TRBJ2-3; D gene ambiguous. The CDR3 runs to 15 residues. V lost 6 bases and J 0 bases, leaving 13 bases between the germline ends. Germline values: CDR1 LNHDA, CDR2 SQIVND (reference sequence). The CDR3 protein is CASSGRSLSTDTQYF. In DNA, the CDR3 is TGTGCCAGTAGCGGTCGGAGCCTTAGCACAGATACGCAGTATTTT. Together with reference TRBV19 and TRBJ2-3, the CDR3 gives the full variable domain: DGGITQSPKYLFRKEGQNVTLSCEQNLNHDAMYWYRQDPGQGLRLIYYSQIVNDFQKGDIAEGYSVSREKKESFPLTVTSAQKNPTAFYLCASSGRSLSTDTQYFGPGTRLTVL.